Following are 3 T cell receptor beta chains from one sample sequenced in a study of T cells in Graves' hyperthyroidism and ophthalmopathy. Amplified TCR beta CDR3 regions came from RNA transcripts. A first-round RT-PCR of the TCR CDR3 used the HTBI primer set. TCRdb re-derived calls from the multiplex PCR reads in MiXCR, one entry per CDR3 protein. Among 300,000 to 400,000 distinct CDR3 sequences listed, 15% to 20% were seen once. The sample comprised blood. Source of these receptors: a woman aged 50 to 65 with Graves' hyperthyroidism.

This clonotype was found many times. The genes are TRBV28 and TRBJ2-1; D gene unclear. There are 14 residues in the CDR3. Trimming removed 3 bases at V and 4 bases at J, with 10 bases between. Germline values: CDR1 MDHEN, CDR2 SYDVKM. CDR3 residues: CASSFSLGYNEQFF. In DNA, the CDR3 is TGTGCCAGCAGTTTTTCGCTAGGGTACAATGAGCAGTTCTTC.

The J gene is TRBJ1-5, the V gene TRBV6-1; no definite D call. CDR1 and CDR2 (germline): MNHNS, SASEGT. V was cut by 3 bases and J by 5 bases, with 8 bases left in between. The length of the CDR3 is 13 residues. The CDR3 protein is CASSEQSHQPQHF. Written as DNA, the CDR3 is TGTGCCAGCAGTGAGCAGAGCCATCAGCCCCAGCATTTT.

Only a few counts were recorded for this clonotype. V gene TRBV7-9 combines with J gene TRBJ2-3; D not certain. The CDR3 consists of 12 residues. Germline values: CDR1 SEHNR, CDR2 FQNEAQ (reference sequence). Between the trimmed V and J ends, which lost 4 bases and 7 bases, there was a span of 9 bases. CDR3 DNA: TGTGCCAGCAGCTCCTATATGCATACGCAGTATTTT. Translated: CASSSYMHTQYF. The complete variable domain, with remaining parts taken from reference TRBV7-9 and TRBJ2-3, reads DTGVSQNPRHKITKRGQNVTFRCDPISEHNRLYWYRQTLGQGPEFLTYFQNEAQLEKSRLLSDRFSAERPKGSFSTLEIQRTEQGDSAMYLCASSSYMHTQYFGPGTRLTVL.